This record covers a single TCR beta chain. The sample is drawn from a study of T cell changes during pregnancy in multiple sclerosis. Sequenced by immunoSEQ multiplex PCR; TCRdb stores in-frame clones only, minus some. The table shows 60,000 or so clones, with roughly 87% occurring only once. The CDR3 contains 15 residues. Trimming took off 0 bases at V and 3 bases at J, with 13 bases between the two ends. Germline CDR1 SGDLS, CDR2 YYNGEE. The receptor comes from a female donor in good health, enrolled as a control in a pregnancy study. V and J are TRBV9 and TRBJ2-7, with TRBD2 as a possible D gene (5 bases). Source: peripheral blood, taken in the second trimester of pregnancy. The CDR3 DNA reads TGTGCCAGCAGCGTAGGGGGAGCAGGCGGCTACGAGCAGTACTTC. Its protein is CASSVGGAGGYEQYF.